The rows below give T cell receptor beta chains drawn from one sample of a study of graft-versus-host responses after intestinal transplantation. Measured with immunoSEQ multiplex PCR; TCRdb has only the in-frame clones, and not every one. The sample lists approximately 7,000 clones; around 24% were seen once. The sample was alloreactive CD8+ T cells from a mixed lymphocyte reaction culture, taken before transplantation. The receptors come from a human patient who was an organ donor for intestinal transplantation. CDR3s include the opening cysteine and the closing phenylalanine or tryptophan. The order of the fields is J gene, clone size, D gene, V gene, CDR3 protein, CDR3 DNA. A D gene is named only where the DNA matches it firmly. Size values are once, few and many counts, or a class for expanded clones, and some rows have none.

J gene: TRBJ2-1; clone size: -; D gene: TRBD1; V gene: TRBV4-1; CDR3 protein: CASSQVGTAYNEQFF; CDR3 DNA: TGCGCCAGCAGCCAAGTAGGGACAGCTTACAATGAGCAGTTCTTC
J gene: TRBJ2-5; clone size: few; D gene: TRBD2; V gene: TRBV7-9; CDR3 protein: CASSPWEGGQETQYF; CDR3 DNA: TGCGCCAGCAGCCCCTGGGAGGGAGGGCAAGAGACCCAGTACTTC
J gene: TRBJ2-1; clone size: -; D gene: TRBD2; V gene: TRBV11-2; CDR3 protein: CASSLEAGGYNEQFF; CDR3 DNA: TGTGCCAGCAGCTTAGAGGCGGGGGGATACAATGAGCAGTTCTTC
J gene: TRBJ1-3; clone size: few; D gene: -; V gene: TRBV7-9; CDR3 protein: CASSPPRGVVSGNTIYF; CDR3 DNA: TGTGCCAGCAGCCCACCGAGGGGGGTCGTCTCTGGAAACACCATATATTTT
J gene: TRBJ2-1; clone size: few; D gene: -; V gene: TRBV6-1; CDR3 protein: CASSECLGEHYGNEQFF; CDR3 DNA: TGTGCCAGCAGTGAATGCTTGGGAGAACACTACGGCAATGAGCAGTTCTTC
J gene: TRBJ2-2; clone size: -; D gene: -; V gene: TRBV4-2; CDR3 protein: CASSQDTRAGSTGELFF; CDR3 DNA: TGTGCCAGCAGCCAAGATACCAGGGCTGGGTCGACCGGGGAGCTGTTTTTT
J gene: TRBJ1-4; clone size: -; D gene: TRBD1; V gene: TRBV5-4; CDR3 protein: CASSPDRGLGEKLFF; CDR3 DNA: TGTGCCAGCAGCCCCGACAGGGGGTTGGGTGAAAAACTGTTTTTT
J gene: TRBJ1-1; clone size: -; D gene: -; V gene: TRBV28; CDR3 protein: CASSLGRAGNTEAFF; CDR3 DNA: TGTGCCAGCAGTTTAGGTAGGGCTGGGAACACTGAAGCTTTCTTT
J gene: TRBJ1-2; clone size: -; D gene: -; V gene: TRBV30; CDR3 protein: CVCPRAVVHYGYTF; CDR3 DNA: TGTGTCTGCCCACGGGCCGTAGTTCACTATGGCTACACCTTC
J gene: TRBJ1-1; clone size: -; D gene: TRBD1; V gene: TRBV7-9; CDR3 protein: CASSLGTGNTEAFF; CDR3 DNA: TGTGCCAGCAGCTTAGGGACAGGGAACACTGAAGCTTTCTTT
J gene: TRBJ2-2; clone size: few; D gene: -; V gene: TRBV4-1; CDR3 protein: CASSQLTRITGELFF; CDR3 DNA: TGTGCCAGCAGCCAATTGACTAGAATCACCGGGGAGCTGTTTTTT
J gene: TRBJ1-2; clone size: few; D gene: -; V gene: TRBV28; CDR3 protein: CASSRRWVERNYGYTF; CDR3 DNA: TGTGCCAGCAGCCGCCGGTGGGTTGAGAGGAACTATGGCTACACCTTC
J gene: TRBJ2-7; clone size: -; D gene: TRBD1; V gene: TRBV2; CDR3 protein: CASSGGGQGLSYEQYF; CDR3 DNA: TGTGCCAGCAGTGGGGGGGGACAGGGTCTCTCCTACGAGCAGTACTTC